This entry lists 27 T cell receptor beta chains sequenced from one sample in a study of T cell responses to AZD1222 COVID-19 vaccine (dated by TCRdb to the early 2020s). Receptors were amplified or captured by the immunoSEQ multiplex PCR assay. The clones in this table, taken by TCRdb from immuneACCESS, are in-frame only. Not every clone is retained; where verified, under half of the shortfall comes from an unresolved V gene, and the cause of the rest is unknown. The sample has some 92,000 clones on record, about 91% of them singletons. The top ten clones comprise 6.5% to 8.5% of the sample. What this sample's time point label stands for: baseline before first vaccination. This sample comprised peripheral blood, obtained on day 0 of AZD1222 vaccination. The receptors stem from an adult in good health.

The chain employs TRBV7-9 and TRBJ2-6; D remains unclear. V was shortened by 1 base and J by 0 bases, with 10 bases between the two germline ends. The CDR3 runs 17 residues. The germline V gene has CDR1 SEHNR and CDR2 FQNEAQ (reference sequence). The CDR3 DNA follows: TGTGCCAGCAGCTTAGTCGACCTGAGCTCTGGGGCCAACGTCCTGACTTTC. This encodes CASSLVDLSSGANVLTF.

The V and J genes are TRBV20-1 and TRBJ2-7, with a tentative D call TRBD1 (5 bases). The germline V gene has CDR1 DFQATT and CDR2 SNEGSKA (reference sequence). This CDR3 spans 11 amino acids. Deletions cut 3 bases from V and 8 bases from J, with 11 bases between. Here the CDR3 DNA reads TGCAGTGCTAGCAGGGTCGACAAGCAGTACTTC. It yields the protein CSASRVDKQYF.

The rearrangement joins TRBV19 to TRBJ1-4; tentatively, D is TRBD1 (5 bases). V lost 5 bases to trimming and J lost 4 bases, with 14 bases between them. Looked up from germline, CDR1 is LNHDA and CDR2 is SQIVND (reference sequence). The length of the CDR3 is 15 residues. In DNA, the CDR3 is TGTGCCAGTAGTGCAGGGAGGTCCTATAATGAAAAACTGTTTTTT. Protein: CASSAGRSYNEKLFF.

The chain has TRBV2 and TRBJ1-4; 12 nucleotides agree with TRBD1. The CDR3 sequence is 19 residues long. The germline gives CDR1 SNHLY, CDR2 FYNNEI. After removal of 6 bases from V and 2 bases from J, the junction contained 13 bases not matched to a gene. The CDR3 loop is CASRTGTGGASLTNEKLFF. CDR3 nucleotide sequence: TGTGCCAGCAGGACAGGGACAGGGGGCGCGTCTTTGACTAATGAAAAACTGTTTTTT.

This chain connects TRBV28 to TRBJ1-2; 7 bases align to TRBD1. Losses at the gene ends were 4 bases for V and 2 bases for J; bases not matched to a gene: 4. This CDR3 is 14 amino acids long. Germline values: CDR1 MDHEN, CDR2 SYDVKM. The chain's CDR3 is CASSSGQLNYGYTF. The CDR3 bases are TGTGCCAGCAGTTCGGGACAGCTCAACTATGGCTACACCTTC.

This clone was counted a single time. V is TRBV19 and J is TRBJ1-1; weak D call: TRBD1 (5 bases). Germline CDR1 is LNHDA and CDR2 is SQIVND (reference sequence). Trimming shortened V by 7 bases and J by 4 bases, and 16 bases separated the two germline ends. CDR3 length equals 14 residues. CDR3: CASIRAPGSTEAFF. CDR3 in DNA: TGTGCCAGTATACGGGCCCCAGGGAGCACTGAAGCTTTCTTT.

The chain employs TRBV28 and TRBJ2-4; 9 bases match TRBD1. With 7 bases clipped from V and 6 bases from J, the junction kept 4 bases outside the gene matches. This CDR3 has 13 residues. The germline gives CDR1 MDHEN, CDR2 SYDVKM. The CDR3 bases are TGTGCCAGCACCCCGGACAGGGGAAACATTCAGTACTTC. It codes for CASTPDRGNIQYF.

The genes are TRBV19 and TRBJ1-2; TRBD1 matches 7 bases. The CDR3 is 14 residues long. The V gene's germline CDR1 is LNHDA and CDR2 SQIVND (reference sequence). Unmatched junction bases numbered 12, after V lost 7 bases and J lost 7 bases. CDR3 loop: CASNTATGVGGYTF. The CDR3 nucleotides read TGTGCCAGTAACACCGCCACAGGGGTTGGTGGCTACACCTTC.

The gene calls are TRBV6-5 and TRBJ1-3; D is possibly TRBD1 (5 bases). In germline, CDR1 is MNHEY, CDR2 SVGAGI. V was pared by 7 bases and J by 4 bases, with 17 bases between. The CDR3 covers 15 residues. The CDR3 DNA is TGTGCCAGCAATTTGAGGCAAGGGGAGGGAAACACCATATATTTT. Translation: CASNLRQGEGNTIYF.

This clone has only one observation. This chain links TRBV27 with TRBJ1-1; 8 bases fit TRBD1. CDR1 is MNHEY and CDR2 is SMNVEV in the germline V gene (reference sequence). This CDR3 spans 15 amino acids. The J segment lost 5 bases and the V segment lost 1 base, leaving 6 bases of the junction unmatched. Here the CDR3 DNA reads TGTGCCAGCAGTTTATATAGCAGGGGGCATACTGAAGCTTTCTTT. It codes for CASSLYSRGHTEAFF.

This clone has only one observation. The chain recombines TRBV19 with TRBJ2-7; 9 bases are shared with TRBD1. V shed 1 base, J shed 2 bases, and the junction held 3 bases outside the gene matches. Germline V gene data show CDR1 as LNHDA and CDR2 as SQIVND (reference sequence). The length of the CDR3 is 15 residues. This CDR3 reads CASSIGGTGTYEQYF. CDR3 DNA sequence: TGTGCCAGTAGTATAGGTGGGACAGGGACCTACGAGCAGTACTTC.

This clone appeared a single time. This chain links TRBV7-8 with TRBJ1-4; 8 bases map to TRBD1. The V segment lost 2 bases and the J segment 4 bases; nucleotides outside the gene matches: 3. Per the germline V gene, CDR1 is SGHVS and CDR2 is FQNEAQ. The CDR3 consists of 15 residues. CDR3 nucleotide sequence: TGTGCCAGCAGCTTAACGGGACAGGATAATGAAAAACTGTTTTTT. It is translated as CASSLTGQDNEKLFF.

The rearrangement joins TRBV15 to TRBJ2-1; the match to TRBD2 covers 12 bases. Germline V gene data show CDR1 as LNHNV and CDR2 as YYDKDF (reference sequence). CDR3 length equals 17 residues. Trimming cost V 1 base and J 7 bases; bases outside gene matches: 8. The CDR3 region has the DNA TGTGCCACCAGCAGAGCGCCGACTAGCGGGAGAGGGAATGAGCAGTTCTTC. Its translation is CATSRAPTSGRGNEQFF.

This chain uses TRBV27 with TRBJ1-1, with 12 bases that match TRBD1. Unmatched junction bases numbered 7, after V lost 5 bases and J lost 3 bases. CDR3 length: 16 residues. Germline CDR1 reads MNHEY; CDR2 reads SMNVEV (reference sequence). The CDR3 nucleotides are TGTGCCAGCAGTCCAGGGACAGGGGGCAGGTACACTGAAGCTTTCTTT. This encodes CASSPGTGGRYTEAFF.

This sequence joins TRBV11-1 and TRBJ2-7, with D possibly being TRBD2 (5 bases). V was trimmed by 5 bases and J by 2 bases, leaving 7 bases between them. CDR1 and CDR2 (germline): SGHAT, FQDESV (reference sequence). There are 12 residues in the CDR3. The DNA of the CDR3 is TGTGCCAGCAGCCCCGGGGCCTACGAGCAGTACTTC. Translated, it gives CASSPGAYEQYF.

The CDR3 reads CASSRGTDSPLHF. The CDR3 bases are TGCGCCAGCAGCCGGGGGACAGATTCACCCCTCCACTTT. The chain couples TRBV5-1 to TRBJ1-6; 7 bases are shared with TRBD1. The CDR3 has 13 residues. Germline-derived CDR1 and CDR2 are SGHRS and YFSETQ. V lost 4 bases to trimming and J lost 8 bases; unmatched junction nucleotides: 3.

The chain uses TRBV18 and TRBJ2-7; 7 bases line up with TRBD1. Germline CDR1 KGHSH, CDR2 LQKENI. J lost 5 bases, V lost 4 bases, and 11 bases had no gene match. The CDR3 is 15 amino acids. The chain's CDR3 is CASSHEQGSLDEQYF. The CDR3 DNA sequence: TGTGCCAGCTCACACGAACAGGGGTCATTGGACGAGCAGTACTTC.

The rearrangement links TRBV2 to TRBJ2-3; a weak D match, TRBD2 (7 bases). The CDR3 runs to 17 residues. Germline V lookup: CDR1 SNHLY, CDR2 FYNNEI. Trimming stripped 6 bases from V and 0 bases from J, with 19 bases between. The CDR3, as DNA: TGTGCCAGCAGGGGGAGGGTCGGGGGCCCAAGCACAGATACGCAGTATTTT. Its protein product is CASRGRVGGPSTDTQYF.

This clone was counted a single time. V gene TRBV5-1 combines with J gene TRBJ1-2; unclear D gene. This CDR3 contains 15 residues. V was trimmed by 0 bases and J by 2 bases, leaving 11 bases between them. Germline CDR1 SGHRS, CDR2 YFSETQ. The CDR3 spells CASSLGSWANYGYTF. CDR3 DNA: TGCGCCAGCAGCTTGGGTTCTTGGGCCAACTATGGCTACACCTTC.

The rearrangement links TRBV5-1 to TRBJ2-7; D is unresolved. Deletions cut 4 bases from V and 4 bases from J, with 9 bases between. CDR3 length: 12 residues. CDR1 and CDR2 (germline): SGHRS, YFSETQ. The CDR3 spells CASSVGHYEQYF. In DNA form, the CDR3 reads TGCGCCAGCAGCGTGGGCCATTACGAGCAGTACTTC.

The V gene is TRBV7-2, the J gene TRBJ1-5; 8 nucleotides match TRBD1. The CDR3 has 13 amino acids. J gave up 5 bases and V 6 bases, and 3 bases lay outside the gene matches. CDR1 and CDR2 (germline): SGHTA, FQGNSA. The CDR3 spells CASSTQGDQPQHF. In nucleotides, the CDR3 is TGTGCCAGCAGTACACAGGGGGATCAGCCCCAGCATTTT.

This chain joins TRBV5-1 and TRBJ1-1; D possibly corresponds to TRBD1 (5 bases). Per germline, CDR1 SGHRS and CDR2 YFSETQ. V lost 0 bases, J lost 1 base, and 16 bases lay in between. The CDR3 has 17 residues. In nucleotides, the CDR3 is TGCGCCAGCAGCTTGGGTTCGGGGACCTTTACGAACACTGAAGCTTTCTTT. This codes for CASSLGSGTFTNTEAFF.

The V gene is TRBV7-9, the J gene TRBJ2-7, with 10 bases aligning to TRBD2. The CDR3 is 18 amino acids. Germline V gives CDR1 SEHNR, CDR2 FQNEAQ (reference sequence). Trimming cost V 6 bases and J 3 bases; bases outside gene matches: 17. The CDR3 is CASSPSRLAGGPVYEQYF. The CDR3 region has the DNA TGTGCCAGCAGTCCATCTCGACTAGCGGGTGGCCCCGTCTACGAGCAGTACTTC.

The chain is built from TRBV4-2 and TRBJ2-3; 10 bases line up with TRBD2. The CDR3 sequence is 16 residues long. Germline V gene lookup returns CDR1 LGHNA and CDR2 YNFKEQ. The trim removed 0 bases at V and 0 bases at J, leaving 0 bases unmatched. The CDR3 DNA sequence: TGTGCCAGCAGCCAAGATAGCGGGGGGAGCACAGATACGCAGTATTTT. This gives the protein CASSQDSGGSTDTQYF.

The chain's CDR3 is CASSLKPPDRLNSPLHF. The CDR3 nucleotides are TGCGCCAGCAGCTTGAAACCCCCCGATAGGCTGAATTCACCCCTCCACTTT. The chain uses TRBV5-1 and TRBJ1-6; D call uncertain. CDR3 length equals 17 residues. The germline V gene has CDR1 SGHRS and CDR2 YFSETQ. Trimming pared 1 base from V and 7 bases from J, leaving 18 bases between.

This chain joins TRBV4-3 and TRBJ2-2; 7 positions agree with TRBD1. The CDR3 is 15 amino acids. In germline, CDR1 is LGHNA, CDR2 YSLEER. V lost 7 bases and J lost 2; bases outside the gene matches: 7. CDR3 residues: CASNKDRANTGELFF. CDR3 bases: TGCGCCAGCAACAAAGACAGGGCCAACACCGGGGAGCTGTTTTTT.

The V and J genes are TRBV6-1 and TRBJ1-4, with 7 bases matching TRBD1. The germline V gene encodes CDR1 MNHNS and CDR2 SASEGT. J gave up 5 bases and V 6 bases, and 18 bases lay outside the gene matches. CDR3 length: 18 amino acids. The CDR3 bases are TGTGCCAGCAGCGAAACCCGGGACAGTTTTCATCGGAATGAAAAACTGTTTTTT. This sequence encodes CASSETRDSFHRNEKLFF.